The 20 T cell receptor beta chains presented below share a single source sample, sequenced in a study of blood T cell repertoires in COVID-19 (dated by TCRdb to 2020 to 2022). The library was produced with the immunoSEQ multiplex PCR assay. TCRdb carries this immuneACCESS record with in-frame sequences only. Its versions omit some clonotypes, under half of them owing to an unresolved V gene in the studies checked, with the rest unexplained. The sample profile shows about 110,000 clones; 75% to 90% of them were found once. Approximately 5% of the sample comes from the top ten. Sequencing was performed on peripheral blood. These receptor sequences come from a woman in her sixties or seventies with COVID-19, enrolled during active disease.

V usage is TRBV4-1 and J usage is TRBJ1-6; 7 bases map to TRBD1. The CDR3 extends over 16 amino acids. CDR1 and CDR2 (germline): MGHRA, YSYEKL. The trim removed 2 bases at V and 6 bases at J, leaving 7 bases unmatched. CDR3 sequence (DNA): TGCGCCAGCAGCCAACAACCGGGACAGCCTAATTCACCCCTCCACTTT. Its protein product is CASSQQPGQPNSPLHF.

This clone is a singleton in its sample. The rearrangement links TRBV19 to TRBJ2-5, with D possibly matching TRBD1 (6 bases). The CDR3 length is 14 residues. V lost 4 bases to trimming and J lost 5 bases, with 14 bases between them. CDR1 is LNHDA, CDR2 SQIVND, per germline (reference sequence). CDR3 region: CASSSLQGGETQYF. Written as DNA, the CDR3 is TGTGCCAGTAGTAGCCTACAGGGCGGTGAGACCCAGTACTTC.

The CDR3 is CASSWGGGLNTQYF. For the CDR3, the DNA is TGCGCCAGCTCGTGGGGCGGGGGGTTAAATACGCAGTATTTT. The rearrangement uses TRBV4-1 and TRBJ2-3; 8 bases line up with TRBD2. Unmatched junction bases numbered 11, after V lost 8 bases and J lost 7 bases. The CDR3 runs to 14 residues. Looked up from germline, CDR1 is MGHRA and CDR2 is YSYEKL.

This clone has just a few counts. The chain links TRBV7-9 to TRBJ2-7; perhaps TRBD1 as D (6 bases). Germline V CDR1 and CDR2: SEHNR, FQNEAQ (reference sequence). This CDR3 region has 16 residues. V was shortened by 5 bases and J by 2 bases, with 19 bases between the two germline ends. CDR3 coding DNA: TGTGCCAGCAGCCCAGCCTCCCAGGGGATCCCCTACGAGCAGTACTTC. Translating it yields CASSPASQGIPYEQYF.

The chain joins TRBV5-4 to TRBJ2-1; TRBD2 aligns across 9 bases. The V and J ends lost 6 bases and 0 bases, in that order; junction bases with no gene match: 4. Germline CDR1 and CDR2: SGHNT and YYREEE (reference sequence). The CDR3 is 15 amino acids. The CDR3 DNA is TGTGCCAGCACTAGCGGGGCTACCTCCTACAATGAGCAGTTCTTC. Protein: CASTSGATSYNEQFF.

V is TRBV7-2 and J is TRBJ1-3; TRBD1 matches at 7 bases. Germline V gene lookup returns CDR1 SGHTA and CDR2 FQGNSA. The V gene end was trimmed by 1 base and the J gene end by 0 bases; junction bases not matched to a gene: 3. There are 16 residues in the CDR3. CDR3 protein: CASSLGRTGSGNTIYF. DNA of the CDR3: TGTGCCAGCAGCTTAGGCCGGACAGGCTCTGGAAACACCATATATTTT.

The count of this clone is one. The chain carries TRBV6-2 or TRBV6-3 and TRBJ1-1; D gene uncertain. The germline V gene has CDR1 MNHEY and CDR2 SVGEGT. The CDR3 has 12 residues. V shed 2 bases and J shed 11 bases, with 12 bases lying between them. CDR3: CASSYHARWAFF. The CDR3 DNA is TGTGCCAGCAGTTACCACGCCAGGTGGGCTTTCTTT.

The chain combines TRBV4-1 with TRBJ2-7, with 11 bases that match TRBD1. V dropped 1 base and J dropped 4; count of bases not matched to a gene: 6. There are 16 residues in the CDR3. The germline CDR1 and CDR2 sequences are MGHRA and YSYEKL. The CDR3 bases are TGCGCCAGCAGCCAAGGGGAGGACAGGGGGCTGTACGAGCAGTACTTC. Translation gives CASSQGEDRGLYEQYF.

The chain combines TRBV5-1 with TRBJ1-4, with D possibly being TRBD1 (6 bases). The CDR3 sequence is 15 residues long. Trimming removed 0 bases at V and 4 bases at J, with 10 bases between. Germline V gene data show CDR1 as SGHRS and CDR2 as YFSETQ. This chain's CDR3 is CASSLAAGVNEKLFF. The CDR3 nucleotides are TGCGCCAGCAGCTTGGCCGCAGGGGTTAATGAAAAACTGTTTTTT.

This clone occurred once. The rearrangement uses TRBV6-1 and TRBJ1-2, with 9 nucleotides matching TRBD1. Per the germline V gene, CDR1 is MNHNS and CDR2 is SASEGT. The CDR3 sequence is 16 residues long. The V and J ends lost 4 bases and 7 bases, in that order; junction bases with no gene match: 13. CDR3 residues: CASSGGTGSFAGGYTF. CDR3 nucleotides: TGTGCCAGCAGTGGCGGGACAGGGTCCTTCGCGGGTGGCTACACCTTC.

The genes are TRBV5-1 and TRBJ2-3, with TRBD2 identical over 13 bases. Germline lookup yields CDR1 SGHRS and CDR2 YFSETQ. J gave up 2 bases and V 2 bases, and 5 bases lay outside the gene matches. The CDR3 consists of 17 residues. The CDR3 here is CASSFSGTSGATDTQYF. The DNA of the CDR3 is TGCGCCAGCAGCTTTTCCGGGACTAGCGGGGCCACAGATACGCAGTATTTT.

The rearrangement joins TRBV6-5 to TRBJ1-2; 10 bases match TRBD1. The germline CDR1 and CDR2 sequences are MNHEY and SVGAGI. V lost 7 bases, J lost 6 bases, and 5 bases stayed unmatched. The CDR3 is 13 amino acids. The CDR3 DNA sequence: TGTGCCAGCAACCGGGGACAGGGGAATGGCTACACCTTC. Translation gives CASNRGQGNGYTF.

The chain joins TRBV15 to TRBJ2-7; TRBD2 aligns across 12 bases. The CDR3 extends over 17 amino acids. The germline V gene encodes CDR1 LNHNV and CDR2 YYDKDF (reference sequence). Trimming removed 0 bases from V and 1 base from J; junction bases left unmatched: 4. CDR3 DNA: TGTGCCACCAGCAGAGATCGGGGGACTAGCGGGTCCTACGAGCAGTACTTC. Protein: CATSRDRGTSGSYEQYF.

This sequence joins TRBV4-1 and TRBJ1-2, with 7 nucleotides matching TRBD1. V lost 6 bases, J lost 2 bases, and 18 bases stayed unmatched. Germline CDR1 is MGHRA and CDR2 is YSYEKL. The CDR3 totals 18 residues. CDR3 in amino acids: CASSNRGSTLLKNYGYTF. DNA for the CDR3: TGCGCCAGCAGTAACAGGGGATCGACCCTCCTTAAAAACTATGGCTACACCTTC.

A single count supports this clone. This chain links TRBV3-1 (or the pseudogene TRBV3-2) with TRBJ1-1, with D possibly matching TRBD1 (6 bases). The CDR3 is 13 residues long. V shed 7 bases and J shed 4 bases, with 13 bases lying between them. Germline V gives CDR1 LGHDT, CDR2 YNNKEL (reference sequence). The CDR3 DNA reads TGTGCCAGCACTTCACAGGGTGGCACTGAAGCTTTCTTT. Amino acids: CASTSQGGTEAFF.

This chain uses TRBV10-2 with TRBJ1-5; 10 nucleotides agree with TRBD1. Germline V gene data show CDR1 as WSHSY and CDR2 as SAAADI. V was clipped by 5 bases and J by 7 bases; unmatched bases: 8. The CDR3 has 15 amino acids. The CDR3, as DNA: TGCGCCAGCAGTCCGGGACAGGGGACATGGCAGCCCCAGCATTTT. Translated: CASSPGQGTWQPQHF.

The rearrangement links TRBV2 to TRBJ1-1; D is unclear. Trimming left V 6 bases short and J 1 base short, with 9 bases between. Germline V gene sequence: CDR1 SNHLY, CDR2 FYNNEI. This CDR3 is 13 amino acids long. CDR3: CASSERRNTEAFF. CDR3 bases: TGTGCCAGCAGCGAGAGGAGGAACACTGAAGCTTTCTTT.

The chain recombines TRBV7-2 with TRBJ1-5, with D possibly being TRBD1 (6 bases). Germline loops: CDR1 SGHTA, CDR2 FQGNSA. V lost 5 bases to trimming and J lost 3 bases, with 17 bases between them. CDR3 length equals 16 residues. CDR3 amino acids: CASSPRMGQDNQPQHF. CDR3 DNA sequence: TGTGCCAGCAGCCCACGGATGGGACAAGACAATCAGCCCCAGCATTTT.

This clone has only one observation. This chain uses TRBV12-5 with TRBJ2-1; D may be TRBD1 (6 bases). Trimming cost V 7 bases and J 4 bases, with 14 bases left between them. Germline values: CDR1 LGHNT, CDR2 FRNRAP. The CDR3 has 14 residues. CDR3 in amino acids: CASVPGQAYNEQFF. CDR3 nucleotide sequence: TGTGCTAGTGTTCCGGGACAAGCTTACAATGAGCAGTTCTTC. Looking up the rest from reference TRBV12-5 and TRBJ2-1 gives the full variable domain: DARVTQTPRHKVTEMGQEVTMRCQPILGHNTVFWYRQTMMQGLELLAYFRNRAPLDDSGMPKDRFSAEMPDATLATLKIQPSEPRDSAVYFCASVPGQAYNEQFFGPGTRLTVL.

This chain joins TRBV6-5 and TRBJ2-7; D perhaps matches TRBD1 (6 bases). V lost 6 bases and J 4 bases, leaving 16 bases between the germline ends. There are 14 residues in the CDR3. Per germline, CDR1 MNHEY and CDR2 SVGAGI. CDR3 protein: CASRSLDSLYEQYF. The CDR3, as DNA: TGTGCCAGCAGATCCCTGGACAGTCTATACGAGCAGTACTTC.